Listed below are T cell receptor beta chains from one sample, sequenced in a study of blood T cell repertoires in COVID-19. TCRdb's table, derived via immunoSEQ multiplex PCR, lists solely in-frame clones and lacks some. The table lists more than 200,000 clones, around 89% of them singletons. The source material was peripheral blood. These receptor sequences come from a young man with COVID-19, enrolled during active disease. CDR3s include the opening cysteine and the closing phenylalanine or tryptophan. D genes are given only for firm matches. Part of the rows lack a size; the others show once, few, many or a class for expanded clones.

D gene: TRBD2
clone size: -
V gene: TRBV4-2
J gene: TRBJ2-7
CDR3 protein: CASSQVESSGASYEQYF
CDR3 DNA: TGTGCCAGCAGCCAAGTCGAGTCTAGCGGGGCCTCCTACGAGCAGTACTTC

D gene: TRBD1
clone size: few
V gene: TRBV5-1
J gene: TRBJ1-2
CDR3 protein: CASSPDRTNYGYTF
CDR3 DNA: TGCGCCAGCAGCCCGGACAGGACAAACTATGGCTACACCTTC

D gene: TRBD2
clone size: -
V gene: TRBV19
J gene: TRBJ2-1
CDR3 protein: CASSRFGTSGRPWASGEQFF
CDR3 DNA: TGTGCCAGTAGTCGGTTCGGGACTAGCGGGAGGCCATGGGCTAGTGGGGAGCAGTTCTTC

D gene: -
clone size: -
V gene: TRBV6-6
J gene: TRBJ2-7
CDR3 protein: CASSYVAITYEQYF
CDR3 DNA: TGTGCCAGCAGTTACGTCGCTATTACCTACGAGCAGTACTTC

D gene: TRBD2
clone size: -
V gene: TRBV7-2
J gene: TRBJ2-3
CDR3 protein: CASSGPGTSGTADTQYF
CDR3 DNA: TGTGCCAGCAGCGGACCCGGGACTAGCGGGACTGCGGATACGCAGTATTTT

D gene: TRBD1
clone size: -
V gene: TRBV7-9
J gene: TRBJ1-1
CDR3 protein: CASSPDRGRFRGQAFF
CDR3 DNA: TGTGCCAGCAGCCCAGACAGGGGGCGCTTCCGGGGCCAAGCTTTCTTT

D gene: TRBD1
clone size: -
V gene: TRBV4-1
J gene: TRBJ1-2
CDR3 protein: CASSQGQGSYGYTF
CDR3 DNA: TGCGCCAGCAGCCAAGGACAGGGGAGCTATGGCTACACCTTC

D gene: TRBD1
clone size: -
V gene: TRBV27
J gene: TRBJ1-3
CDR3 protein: CASRPQGVHFSGNTIYF
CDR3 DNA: TGTGCCAGCAGACCTCAGGGGGTTCATTTCTCTGGAAACACCATATATTTT

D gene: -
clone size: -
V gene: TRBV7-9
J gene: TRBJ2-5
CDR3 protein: CASSLDYFGEETQYF
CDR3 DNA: TGTGCCAGCAGCTTAGATTATTTTGGAGAAGAGACCCAGTACTTC

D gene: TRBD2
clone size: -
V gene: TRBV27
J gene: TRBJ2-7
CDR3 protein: CASSLRVGGWRESYEQYF
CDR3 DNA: TGTGCCAGCAGTTTAAGGGTTGGCGGGTGGCGGGAGTCCTACGAGCAGTACTTC

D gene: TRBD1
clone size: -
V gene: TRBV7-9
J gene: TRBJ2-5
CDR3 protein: CASSPSRDRGRETQYF
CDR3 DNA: TGTGCCAGCAGCCCATCCCGGGACAGGGGGCGCGAGACCCAGTACTTC

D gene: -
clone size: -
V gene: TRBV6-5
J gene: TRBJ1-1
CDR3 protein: CASSYGAFRSEAFF
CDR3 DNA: TGTGCCAGCAGTTACGGGGCTTTTAGATCTGAAGCTTTCTTT

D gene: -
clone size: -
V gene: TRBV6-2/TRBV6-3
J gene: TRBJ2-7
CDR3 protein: CASSFSTYEQYF
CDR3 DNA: TGTGCCAGCAGTTTCTCCACCTACGAGCAGTACTTC

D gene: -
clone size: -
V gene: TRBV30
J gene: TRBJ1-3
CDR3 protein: CAWSEGVGNTIYF
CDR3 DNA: TGTGCCTGGAGTGAGGGGGTTGGAAACACCATATATTTT

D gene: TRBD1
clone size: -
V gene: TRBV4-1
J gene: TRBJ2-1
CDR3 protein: CASSQPRDRGLGEQFF
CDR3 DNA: TGCGCCAGCAGCCAACCCCGGGACAGGGGGCTGGGGGAGCAGTTCTTC

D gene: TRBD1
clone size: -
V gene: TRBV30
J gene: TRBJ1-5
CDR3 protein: CAWSQGGRAEPPLKPQHF
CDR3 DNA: TGTGCCTGGAGTCAAGGGGGCAGGGCTGAGCCCCCCCTCAAGCCCCAGCATTTT

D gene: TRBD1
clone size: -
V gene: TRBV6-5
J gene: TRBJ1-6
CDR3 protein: CASSSYRGSYNSPLHF
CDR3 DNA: TGTGCCAGCAGTTCCTACAGGGGTTCCTATAATTCACCCCTCCACTTT

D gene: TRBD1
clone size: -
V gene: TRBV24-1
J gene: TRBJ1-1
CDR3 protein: CATSDLPLGQGGEAFF
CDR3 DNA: TGTGCCACCAGTGATTTGCCCCTCGGACAGGGGGGGGAAGCTTTCTTT

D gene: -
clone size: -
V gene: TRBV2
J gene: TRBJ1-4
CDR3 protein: CASRDRLRANEKLFF
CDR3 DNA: TGTGCCAGCAGGGACAGACTTAGGGCTAATGAAAAACTGTTTTTT

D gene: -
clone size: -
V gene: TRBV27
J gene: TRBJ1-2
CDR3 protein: CASSSTGLGGYTF
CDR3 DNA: TGTGCCAGCAGTTCCACAGGCCTGGGGGGCTACACCTTC

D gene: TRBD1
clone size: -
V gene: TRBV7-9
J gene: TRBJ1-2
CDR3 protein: CASSLAGTGFYGYTF
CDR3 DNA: TGTGCCAGCAGCTTAGCGGGGACAGGATTCTATGGCTACACCTTC

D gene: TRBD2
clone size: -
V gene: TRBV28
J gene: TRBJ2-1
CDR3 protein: CASSPGLAVYNEQFF
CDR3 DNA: TGTGCCAGCAGCCCCGGACTAGCAGTTTACAATGAGCAGTTCTTC

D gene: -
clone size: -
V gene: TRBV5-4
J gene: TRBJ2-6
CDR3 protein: CASSLPRGGANVLTF
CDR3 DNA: TGTGCCAGCAGCTTGCCGAGGGGGGGTGCCAACGTCCTGACTTTC

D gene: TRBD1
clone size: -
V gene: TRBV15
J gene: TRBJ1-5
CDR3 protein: CATGTAENQPQHF
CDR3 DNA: TGTGCCACCGGGACAGCAGAGAATCAGCCCCAGCATTTT

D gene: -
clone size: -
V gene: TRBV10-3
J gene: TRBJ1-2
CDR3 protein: CAINPWPSGGGDGYGYTF
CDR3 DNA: TGTGCCATCAACCCATGGCCCTCGGGGGGGGGCGATGGCTATGGCTACACCTTC

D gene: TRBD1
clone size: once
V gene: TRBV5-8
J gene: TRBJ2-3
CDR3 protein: CASSYGQVITDTQYF
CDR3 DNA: TGTGCCAGCAGCTACGGACAGGTGATCACAGATACGCAGTATTTT

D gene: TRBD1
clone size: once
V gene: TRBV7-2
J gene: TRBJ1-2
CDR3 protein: CASSLVSGGEGYTF
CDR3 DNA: TGTGCCAGCAGCTTAGTTTCAGGGGGCGAGGGCTACACCTTC

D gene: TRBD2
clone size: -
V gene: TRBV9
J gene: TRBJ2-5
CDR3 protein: CASSTGLAGGETQYF
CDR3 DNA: TGTGCCAGCAGCACCGGACTAGCGGGGGGAGAGACCCAGTACTTC

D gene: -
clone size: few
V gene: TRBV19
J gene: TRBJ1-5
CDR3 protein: CASTRGLPSNQPQHF
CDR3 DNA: TGTGCCAGTACAAGGGGACTTCCGAGCAATCAGCCCCAGCATTTT

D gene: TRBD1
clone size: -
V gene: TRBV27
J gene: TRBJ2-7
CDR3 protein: CASGPWGQGSYEQYF
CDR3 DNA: TGTGCCAGCGGACCTTGGGGACAGGGTTCCTACGAGCAGTACTTC

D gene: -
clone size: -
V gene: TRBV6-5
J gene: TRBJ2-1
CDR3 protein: CASSFDNEQFF
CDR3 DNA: TGTGCCAGCAGCTTCGACAATGAGCAGTTCTTC

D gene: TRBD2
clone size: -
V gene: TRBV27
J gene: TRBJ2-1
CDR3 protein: CASSLAGGLFNEQFF
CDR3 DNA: TGTGCCAGCAGCCTAGCGGGAGGACTATTCAATGAGCAGTTCTTC

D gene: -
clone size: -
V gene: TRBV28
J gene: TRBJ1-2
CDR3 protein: CASRWGGNYGYTF
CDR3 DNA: TGTGCCAGCAGGTGGGGGGGGAACTATGGCTACACCTTC